Below, one T cell receptor (beta chain) is given with its context. The data were obtained in a study of blood T cell repertoires in COVID-19. Study in general: The study drew acute and convalescent COVID-19 samples from the United States, Italy and Spain.

Some clones are missing from TCRdb's copy, which holds only in-frame ones; the method was immunoSEQ multiplex PCR. The profile covers about 200,000 clones, with about 91% appearing a single time and around 1.5% taken by the ten largest. The ends lost 0 bases at V and 5 bases at J; junction bases unmatched: 14. Germline V gives CDR1 LGHNA, CDR2 YSLEER. This CDR3 comprises 18 residues. This receptor was identified in a man aged 18 to 29 with active or convalescent COVID-19. J is TRBJ2-5 and V is TRBV4-3, with 8 bases matching TRBD2. Sequencing was performed on peripheral blood. This CDR3 reads CASSQDEGTSGLGETQYF. The CDR3 nucleotides are TGCGCCAGCAGCCAAGACGAGGGAACTAGCGGTTTGGGGGAGACCCAGTACTTC.